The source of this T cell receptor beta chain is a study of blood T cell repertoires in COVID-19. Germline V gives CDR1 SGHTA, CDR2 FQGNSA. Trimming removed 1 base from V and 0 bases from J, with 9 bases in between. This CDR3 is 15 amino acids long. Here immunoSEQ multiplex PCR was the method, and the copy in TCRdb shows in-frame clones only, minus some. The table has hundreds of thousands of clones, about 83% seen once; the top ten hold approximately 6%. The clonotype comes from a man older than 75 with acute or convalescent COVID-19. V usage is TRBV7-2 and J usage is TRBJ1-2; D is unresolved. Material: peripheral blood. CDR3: CASSLDPFPNYGYTF. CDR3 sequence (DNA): TGTGCCAGCAGCTTAGATCCGTTCCCTAACTATGGCTACACCTTC.